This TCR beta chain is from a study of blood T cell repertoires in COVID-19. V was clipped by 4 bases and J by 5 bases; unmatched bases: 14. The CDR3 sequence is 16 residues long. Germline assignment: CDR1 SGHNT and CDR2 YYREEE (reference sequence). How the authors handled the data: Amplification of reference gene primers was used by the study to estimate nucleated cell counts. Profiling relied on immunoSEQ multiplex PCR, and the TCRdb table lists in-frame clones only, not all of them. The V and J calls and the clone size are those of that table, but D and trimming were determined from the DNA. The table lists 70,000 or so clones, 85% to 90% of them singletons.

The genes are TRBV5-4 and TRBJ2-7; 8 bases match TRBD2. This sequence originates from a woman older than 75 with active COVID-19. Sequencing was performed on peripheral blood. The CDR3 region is CASSGALAGGVDEQYF. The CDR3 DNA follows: TGTGCCAGCAGCGGAGCCCTTGCGGGAGGAGTCGACGAGCAGTACTTC.